Shown below are 27 T cell receptor beta chains from a single sample sequenced in a study of beta chain features in type 1 diabetes. Since all of the isolated RNA was reverse transcribed, expressed TCRB transcripts were what got sequenced. The data were produced by immunoSEQ multiplex PCR, yet TCRdb's version contains in-frame clones alone and is incomplete. The data show hundreds of thousands of clones, with about 11% seen just once and approximately 0.016% held by the top ten. The specimen was naive CD4+ T cells from blood. Receptors were obtained from a woman aged 30 to 39 in good health.

This rearrangement joins TRBV6-5 to TRBJ2-3; TRBD2 agrees at 7 bases. Germline V gene data show CDR1 as MNHEY and CDR2 as SVGAGI. After removal of 6 bases from V and 6 bases from J, the junction contained 12 bases not matched to a gene. The CDR3 length is 15 residues. CDR3: CASRASGAPSDTQYF. The CDR3 DNA reads TGTGCCAGCAGGGCTAGCGGAGCTCCTTCGGATACGCAGTATTTT.

There are a few counts of this clone. This chain links TRBV29-1 with TRBJ1-2; weak D call: TRBD1 (5 bases). V gave up 5 bases and J gave up 1 base, with 14 bases separating them. This CDR3 is 14 amino acids long. CDR1 is SQVTM, CDR2 ANQGSEA, per germline. CDR3 residues: CSVFQGTLNYGYTF. As DNA, the CDR3 is TGCAGCGTTTTCCAGGGAACTCTTAACTATGGCTACACCTTC.

This clone was counted between two and nine times. V is TRBV18 and J is TRBJ1-5; 7 bases match TRBD1. The CDR3 consists of 16 residues. The J segment lost 0 bases and the V segment lost 3 bases, leaving 5 bases of the junction unmatched. The germline V gene has CDR1 KGHSH and CDR2 LQKENI. The CDR3 sequence is CASSPQQGNSNQPQHF. The CDR3 nucleotides read TGTGCCAGCTCACCCCAACAGGGGAATAGCAATCAGCCCCAGCATTTT.

The chain combines TRBV29-1 with TRBJ1-4; D call uncertain. Germline V gene sequence: CDR1 SQVTM, CDR2 ANQGSEA. This CDR3 comprises 12 residues. The V end lost 5 bases, the J end lost 8 bases, and 12 bases lay between the germline ends. The CDR3 here is CSVRIGVEKLFF. In nucleotides, the CDR3 is TGCAGCGTTCGAATCGGGGTGGAAAAACTGTTTTTT.

The chain carries TRBV10-3 and TRBJ1-5; tentatively, D is TRBD1 (6 bases). Per the germline V gene, CDR1 is ENHRY and CDR2 is SYGVKD. This CDR3 has 12 residues. Trimming removed 10 bases from V and 6 bases from J, with 13 bases in between. The CDR3 region is CATAGEGQPQHF. The DNA for the CDR3 is TGTGCCACCGCAGGGGAGGGTCAGCCCCAGCATTTT.

This clone was recorded a few times. This chain uses TRBV4-3 with TRBJ2-3; 10 bases fit TRBD2. The CDR3 covers 19 residues. Unmatched junction bases numbered 14, after V lost 1 base and J lost 4 bases. The germline V gene has CDR1 LGHNA and CDR2 YSLEER. The CDR3 sequence is CASSQASHSSGGTADTQYF. CDR3 nucleotide sequence: TGCGCCAGCAGCCAAGCAAGCCACTCTAGCGGGGGAACAGCAGATACGCAGTATTTT.

This clone was detected a few times. The chain links TRBV19 to TRBJ2-7; 11 bases match TRBD2. This CDR3 is built from 15 residues. Trimming at V came to 5 bases and at J to 1 base, leaving 4 bases not matched to a gene. Germline V CDR1 and CDR2: LNHDA, SQIVND (reference sequence). The CDR3 reads CASSATSGSSYEQYF. In nucleotides, the CDR3 is TGTGCCAGTAGTGCCACTAGCGGGAGTTCCTACGAGCAGTACTTC.

In this sample, this clone turned up a few times. The chain links TRBV5-1 to TRBJ2-1; maybe TRBD2 (6 bases). CDR3 length: 16 residues. The V end lost 0 bases, the J end lost 10 bases, and 20 bases lay between the germline ends. Germline-derived CDR1 and CDR2 are SGHRS and YFSETQ. CDR3 sequence (DNA): TGCGCCAGCAGCTTGGTGCGCGGGACCCTGCATGAAGAGCAGTTCTTC. Its translation is CASSLVRGTLHEEQFF. Variable domain in full (rest from reference TRBV5-1 and TRBJ2-1): KAGVTQTPRYLIKTRGQQVTLSCSPISGHRSVSWYQQTPGQGLQFLFEYFSETQRNKGNFPGRFSGRQFSNSRSEMNVSTLELGDSALYLCASSLVRGTLHEEQFFGPGTRLTVL.

The rearrangement joins TRBV28 to TRBJ2-7; tentative D call: TRBD1 (5 bases). Germline CDR1 and CDR2: MDHEN and SYDVKM. V was trimmed by 0 bases and J by 5 bases, leaving 14 bases between them. The CDR3 has 15 amino acids. The CDR3 region is CASSLWDTGQHEQYF. The CDR3 region has the DNA TGTGCCAGCAGTTTATGGGACACCGGGCAACACGAGCAGTACTTC.

A few counts support this clone. The V gene is TRBV28, the J gene TRBJ2-7; 7 positions match TRBD2. The V and J ends lost 7 bases and 1 base, in that order; junction bases with no gene match: 13. There are 16 residues in the CDR3. CDR1 MDHEN and CDR2 SYDVKM come from the germline V gene. The CDR3 sequence: CASIDNSWDYSYEQYF. CDR3 DNA sequence: TGTGCCAGCATTGATAATAGTTGGGACTATTCCTACGAGCAGTACTTC.

This clone was counted a single time. The rearrangement uses TRBV6-5 and TRBJ2-7, with 7 bases identical to TRBD2. Germline CDR1 is MNHEY and CDR2 is SVGAGI. This CDR3 contains 14 residues. V trimming: 5 bases; J trimming: 5 bases; junction bases outside the gene matches: 9. This CDR3 reads CASSRLASRDEQYF. In DNA form, the CDR3 reads TGTGCCAGCAGTCGACTAGCCTCAAGGGACGAGCAGTACTTC.

V and J are TRBV18 and TRBJ2-1; D might be TRBD1 (5 bases). The CDR3 is 14 amino acids. Trimming left V 3 bases short and J 3 bases short, with 9 bases between. Germline V gives CDR1 KGHSH, CDR2 LQKENI. The CDR3 is CASSPLDSYNEQFF. CDR3 DNA sequence: TGTGCCAGCTCACCTCTCGACAGCTACAATGAGCAGTTCTTC.

The rearrangement joins TRBV30 to TRBJ1-3; D gene ambiguous. The CDR3 sequence is 14 residues long. The V end lost 4 bases, the J end lost 2 bases, and 12 bases lay between the germline ends. The V gene's germline CDR1 is GTSNPN and CDR2 SVGIG (reference sequence). The CDR3 DNA sequence: TGTGCCTGGAAAAACCGGTATACTGGAAACACCATATATTTT. Translating gives CAWKNRYTGNTIYF.

The chain carries TRBV30 and TRBJ2-4, with 11 bases fitting TRBD2. Germline V gene sequence: CDR1 GTSNPN, CDR2 SVGIG (reference sequence). This CDR3 contains 15 residues. V trimming: 4 bases; J trimming: 4 bases; junction bases outside the gene matches: 6. The CDR3: CAWTLAGGRKNIQYF. The CDR3 DNA sequence: TGTGCCTGGACTCTAGCGGGAGGTCGGAAAAACATTCAGTACTTC.

The chain has TRBV4-3 and TRBJ2-7; 11 positions match TRBD2. Trimming cost V 1 base and J 0 bases; bases outside gene matches: 2. Germline V gene data show CDR1 as LGHNA and CDR2 as YSLEER. The CDR3 consists of 16 residues. DNA for the CDR3: TGCGCCAGCAGCCAAGCCGGGACTAGCGGCTCCTACGAGCAGTACTTC. Its protein is CASSQAGTSGSYEQYF.

The table lists this clone with a few counts. The V and J genes are TRBV11-2 and TRBJ2-1; D is perhaps TRBD2 (5 bases). The CDR3 runs to 16 residues. V was shortened by 4 bases and J by 3 bases, with 16 bases between the two germline ends. Germline V CDR1 and CDR2: SGHAT, FQNNGV. The CDR3 DNA reads TGTGCCAGCAGCTCTGCAATGCACCGGGGCTACAATGAGCAGTTCTTC. Translated, it gives CASSSAMHRGYNEQFF. Based on the CDR3 plus reference TRBV11-2 and TRBJ2-1, the full variable domain is EAGVAQSPRYKIIEKRQSVAFWCNPISGHATLYWYQQILGQGPKLLIQFQNNGVVDDSQLPKDRFSAERLKGVDSTLKIQPAKLEDSAVYLCASSSAMHRGYNEQFFGPGTRLTVL.

The rearrangement links TRBV5-1 to TRBJ2-5, with a possible D match to TRBD1 (7 bases). This CDR3 spans 14 amino acids. The germline gives CDR1 SGHRS, CDR2 YFSETQ. Trimming shortened V by 2 bases and J by 5 bases, and 13 bases separated the two germline ends. CDR3 loop: CASSFRGAGETQYF. Written as DNA, the CDR3 is TGCGCCAGCAGCTTCAGGGGGGCCGGGGAGACCCAGTACTTC.

The chain has TRBV30 and TRBJ2-7; 7 nucleotides match TRBD1. V lost 4 bases and J lost 0; bases outside the gene matches: 9. In germline, CDR1 is GTSNPN, CDR2 SVGIG (reference sequence). The CDR3 has 15 amino acids. The CDR3 spells CAWINRGSLSYEQYF. For the CDR3, the DNA is TGTGCCTGGATCAACAGGGGTTCCCTCTCCTACGAGCAGTACTTC.

This clone has a handful of counts. The chain has TRBV7-9 and TRBJ2-3, with a weak D call TRBD2 (6 bases). V lost 2 bases and J 5 bases, leaving 14 bases between the germline ends. Germline-derived CDR1 and CDR2 are SEHNR and FQNEAQ (reference sequence). The CDR3 runs to 15 residues. The CDR3 sequence is CASSLFSGVGDTQYF. DNA of the CDR3: TGTGCCAGCAGCTTATTTTCGGGAGTGGGAGATACGCAGTATTTT.

The chain links TRBV5-1 to TRBJ2-2, with D perhaps TRBD2 (6 bases). Trimming cost V 2 bases and J 7 bases, with 9 bases left between them. CDR3 size: 13 residues. Looked up from germline, CDR1 is SGHRS and CDR2 is YFSETQ. CDR3 nucleotide sequence: TGCGCCAGCAGCTTCGGGGGAGACGGGGAGCTGTTTTTT. This gives the protein CASSFGGDGELFF.

This rearrangement joins TRBV5-1 to TRBJ2-1, with D uncertain. V lost 0 bases, J lost 0 bases, and 7 bases lay in between. The CDR3 has 15 amino acids. From germline, CDR1 is SGHRS and CDR2 YFSETQ. CDR3 DNA: TGCGCCAGCAGCTTGGGTACCAGCTCCTACAATGAGCAGTTCTTC. It specifies CASSLGTSSYNEQFF.

The gene calls are TRBV7-8 and TRBJ2-1; TRBD2 matches 11 bases. V shed 5 bases, J shed 5 bases, and the junction held 14 bases outside the gene matches. Germline V gene sequence: CDR1 SGHVS, CDR2 FQNEAQ. This CDR3 has 18 residues. As DNA, the CDR3 is TGTGCCAGCAGCCGTTCAATCGCGGGGACTAGCGGCAACAATGAGCAGTTCTTC. Encoded protein: CASSRSIAGTSGNNEQFF.

This clone has more than one count but fewer than ten. This chain joins TRBV7-2 and TRBJ2-1; tentatively, D is TRBD2 (5 bases). Germline V lookup: CDR1 SGHTA, CDR2 FQGNSA. V lost 1 base and J 10 bases, leaving 20 bases between the germline ends. The CDR3 has 16 residues. DNA for the CDR3: TGTGCCAGCAGCTTAGACCCACCCCCGGGGTTTAGGGAGCAGTTCTTC. This sequence encodes CASSLDPPPGFREQFF. The complete variable domain, with remaining parts taken from reference TRBV7-2 and TRBJ2-1, reads GAGVSQSPSNKVTEKGKDVELRCDPISGHTALYWYRQSLGQGLEFLIYFQGNSAPDKSGLPSDRFSAERTGGSVSTLTIQRTQQEDSAVYLCASSLDPPPGFREQFFGPGTRLTVL.

The chain couples TRBV29-1 to TRBJ1-5, with TRBD1 identical over 8 bases. Germline V gene data show CDR1 as SQVTM and CDR2 as ANQGSEA. Germline trimming cut 8 bases from V and 4 bases from J; bases unmatched to any gene: 7. This CDR3 spans 13 amino acids. The CDR3 coding sequence is TGCAGCATAGGACAGGGCGGAAATCAGCCCCAGCATTTT. Residues: CSIGQGGNQPQHF. Complete variable domain (other parts from reference TRBV29-1 and TRBJ1-5): SAVISQKPSRDICQRGTSLTIQCQVDSQVTMMFWYRQQPGQSLTLIATANQGSEATYESGFVIDKFPISRPNLTFSTLTVSNMSPEDSSIYLCSIGQGGNQPQHFGDGTRLSIL.

The V gene is TRBV4-1, the J gene TRBJ2-1; 7 nucleotides agree with TRBD2. CDR1 MGHRA and CDR2 YSYEKL come from the germline V gene. The V and J ends lost 3 bases and 0 bases, in that order; junction bases with no gene match: 5. The CDR3 sequence is 16 residues long. DNA for the CDR3: TGCGCCAGCAGCCAGGCGGGAGACGGCTCCTACAATGAGCAGTTCTTC. The encoded protein is CASSQAGDGSYNEQFF.

This clone has just a few counts. This chain links TRBV15 with TRBJ2-6, with 8 positions matching TRBD1. This CDR3 spans 16 amino acids. The junction had 1 base not matched to a gene; V was cut back by 1 base and J by 2 bases. Germline values: CDR1 LNHNV, CDR2 YYDKDF (reference sequence). The CDR3 nucleotides are TGTGCCACCAGCAGAGGGACAGGGCCTGGGGCCAACGTCCTGACTTTC. This translates into CATSRGTGPGANVLTF.

This chain links TRBV30 with TRBJ2-2; TRBD1 aligns across 12 bases. Germline V gene data show CDR1 as GTSNPN and CDR2 as SVGIG (reference sequence). Trimming removed 4 bases from V and 7 bases from J; junction bases left unmatched: 10. The CDR3 runs to 16 residues. CDR3 loop: CAWKGAGQGAVGELFF. The CDR3 coding sequence is TGTGCCTGGAAAGGAGCGGGACAGGGGGCGGTCGGGGAGCTGTTTTTT. Combining the CDR3 with reference TRBV30 and TRBJ2-2 gives the whole variable domain SQTIHQWPATLVQPVGSPLSLECTVEGTSNPNLYWYRQAAGRGLQLLFYSVGIGQISSEVPQNLSASRPQDRQFILSSKKLLLSDSGFYLCAWKGAGQGAVGELFFGEGSRLTVL.